The rows below give T cell receptor beta chains drawn from one sample of a study of blood T cell repertoires in COVID-19. The assay was immunoSEQ multiplex PCR, and TCRdb's table has in-frame clones only and misses some. Counted here are around 130,000 clones, roughly three quarters occurring once; the ten biggest clones make up roughly 7.9%. Sequences were obtained from peripheral blood. The receptors were sampled from a human donor in a cohort sampled during active COVID-19. The CDR3 runs from the conserved cysteine through the conserved F or W. The D gene is left open where the match is weak. Not all rows give a size; the values are once, few, many and, for expanded clones, a class.

D: TRBD1; V: TRBV4-2; J: TRBJ1-4; size: .; DNA: TGTGCCAGCATGCCGTACTCCTTGGCAGGGGGCGAGGAAAAACTGTTTTTT; CDR3: CASMPYSLAGGEEKLFF
D: TRBD2; V: TRBV11-2; J: TRBJ2-7; size: .; DNA: TGTGCCAGCAGCCCCTGGACTAGCAAGCAATACTTC; CDR3: CASSPWTSKQYF
D: TRBD1; V: TRBV4-2; J: TRBJ2-7; size: .; DNA: TGTGCCAGCAGCCAAGGTCCCGCGGACAGGAACCACGAGCAGTACTTC; CDR3: CASSQGPADRNHEQYF
D: .; V: TRBV2; J: TRBJ1-3; size: .; DNA: TGTGCCAGCAGTGAATTTGCAGGAGGCTCTGGAAACACCATATATTTT; CDR3: CASSEFAGGSGNTIYF
D: .; V: TRBV27; J: TRBJ1-1; size: .; DNA: TGTGCCAGCAGTTTATCCGGGGGGCACGGCACTGAAGCTTTCTTT; CDR3: CASSLSGGHGTEAFF
D: TRBD2; V: TRBV2; J: TRBJ2-2; size: once; DNA: TGTGCCAGCACCGTCCTAACTAGCGGGGGGGGCACCGGGGAGCTGTTTTTT; CDR3: CASTVLTSGGGTGELFF
D: .; V: TRBV3-1/TRBV3-2; J: TRBJ2-5; size: .; DNA: TGTGCCAGCAGCCCGGGGGAGACTCCCGGCGAGACCCAGTACTTC; CDR3: CASSPGETPGETQYF
D: TRBD1; V: TRBV5-4; J: TRBJ1-2; size: .; DNA: TGTGCCAGCAGGGGACAGGGCGGTGATGGCTACACCTTC; CDR3: CASRGQGGDGYTF
D: .; V: TRBV19; J: TRBJ1-1; size: .; DNA: TGTGCCAGTACCCAAGGAGGGAACACTGAAGCTTTCTTT; CDR3: CASTQGGNTEAFF
D: TRBD1; V: TRBV25-1; J: TRBJ2-7; size: .; DNA: TGTGCCAGCAGTCCCTGGGACAGGCGTGCCTACGAGCAGTACTTC; CDR3: CASSPWDRRAYEQYF
D: TRBD2; V: TRBV7-2; J: TRBJ2-7; size: .; DNA: TGTGCCAGCAGCTTAGTTCGGGGGGGGTTCTACGAGCAGTACTTC; CDR3: CASSLVRGGFYEQYF
D: .; V: TRBV5-1; J: TRBJ2-7; size: .; DNA: TGCGCCAGCAGCTTGGGCGGGATTGACTCCGAGCAGTACTTC; CDR3: CASSLGGIDSEQYF
D: .; V: TRBV5-8; J: TRBJ2-7; size: once; DNA: TGTGCCAGCAGCTGGTCCCCCTGGGCCGAGCAGTACTTC; CDR3: CASSWSPWAEQYF
D: .; V: TRBV5-1; J: TRBJ2-7; size: .; DNA: TGCGCCAGCAGCTTGTACGAGGGTAACGAGCAGTACTTC; CDR3: CASSLYEGNEQYF
D: .; V: TRBV3-1/TRBV3-2; J: TRBJ2-7; size: .; DNA: TGTGCCAGCAGCCTGGGACTCTCGGGCGAGCAGTACTTC; CDR3: CASSLGLSGEQYF
D: .; V: TRBV19; J: TRBJ1-2; size: few; DNA: TGTGCCAGTAAGGAGGGGTCCGACTATGGCTACACCTTC; CDR3: CASKEGSDYGYTF
D: .; V: TRBV5-1; J: TRBJ1-2; size: .; DNA: TGCGCCAGCAGCCCCCGGCGAGCGGACCCTAACTATGGCTACACCTTC; CDR3: CASSPRRADPNYGYTF
D: .; V: TRBV5-4; J: TRBJ2-3; size: .; DNA: TGTGCCAGCAGTTCGGAGGAGGCTACGCAGTATTTT; CDR3: CASSSEEATQYF
D: TRBD1; V: TRBV13; J: TRBJ1-1; size: .; DNA: TGTGCCAGCAGCTGGGGACAGGGCGGTATGAACACTGAAGCTTTCTTT; CDR3: CASSWGQGGMNTEAFF
D: .; V: TRBV7-9; J: TRBJ2-7; size: .; DNA: TGTGCCAGCAGCGGGGGGATTTACGAGCAGTACTTC; CDR3: CASSGGIYEQYF
D: .; V: TRBV5-1; J: TRBJ2-1; size: once; DNA: TGCGCCAGCAGCTTAGGAGCGGGCCAAAACAATGAGCAGTTCTTC; CDR3: CASSLGAGQNNEQFF
D: .; V: TRBV7-9; J: TRBJ2-7; size: .; DNA: TGTGCCAGCAGCTTATACCGGACTACCGACTACGAGCAGTACTTC; CDR3: CASSLYRTTDYEQYF
D: .; V: TRBV6-5; J: TRBJ1-6; size: .; DNA: TGTGCCAGCAGTTTTCGTAAGGGGTCGGATTCACCCCTCCACTTT; CDR3: CASSFRKGSDSPLHF
D: .; V: TRBV5-1; J: TRBJ2-7; size: .; DNA: TGCGCCAGCAGCTACGGAGCGGGTAACGAGCAGTACTTC; CDR3: CASSYGAGNEQYF
D: .; V: TRBV10-1; J: TRBJ2-5; size: .; DNA: TGCGCCAGCAGTGGAACAGGGCAAGAGACCCAGTACTTC; CDR3: CASSGTGQETQYF
D: .; V: TRBV4-2; J: TRBJ1-1; size: once; DNA: TGTGCCAGCAGCCAGATTGAAGGGAGCACTGAAGCTTTCTTT; CDR3: CASSQIEGSTEAFF
D: TRBD1; V: TRBV9; J: TRBJ1-1; size: .; DNA: TGTGCCAGCAGCCCGAGGAACAGGGGAGACACTGAAGCTTTCTTT; CDR3: CASSPRNRGDTEAFF
D: TRBD1; V: TRBV10-3; J: TRBJ1-1; size: .; DNA: TGTGCCATCAGTGAGGGGACAGGGCTAACGAACACTGAAGCTTTCTTT; CDR3: CAISEGTGLTNTEAFF
D: TRBD2; V: TRBV4-1; J: TRBJ2-5; size: .; DNA: TGCGCCAGCAGCCAAGATCCTAGCGGGGGTTCAGAGACCCAGTACTTC; CDR3: CASSQDPSGGSETQYF
D: TRBD2; V: TRBV18; J: TRBJ2-7; size: .; DNA: TGTGCCAGCTCACCCTATAGCGGGGGGGCTGTATACGAGCAGTACTTC; CDR3: CASSPYSGGAVYEQYF
D: .; V: TRBV3-1/TRBV3-2; J: TRBJ2-7; size: .; DNA: TGTGCCAGCAGCCACGGTGACAAGGGGAACTCCTACGAGCAGTACTTC; CDR3: CASSHGDKGNSYEQYF
D: TRBD1; V: TRBV28; J: TRBJ2-7; size: .; DNA: TGTGCCAGCAGAGGGACAGGGGGCCCGCAGAGCTACGAGCAGTACTTC; CDR3: CASRGTGGPQSYEQYF
D: TRBD1; V: TRBV7-9; J: TRBJ2-7; size: .; DNA: TGTGCCAGCAGCTCACAGGGGTTCCTCTCCTACGAGCAGTACTTC; CDR3: CASSSQGFLSYEQYF
D: TRBD1; V: TRBV11-2; J: TRBJ2-7; size: .; DNA: TGTGCCAGCAGCCTGAAGGACAGGGCCGAGCAGTACTTC; CDR3: CASSLKDRAEQYF
D: .; V: TRBV5-4; J: TRBJ2-5; size: .; DNA: TGTGCCAGCAGCTTGGGGGCCTTAGAGACCCAGTACTTC; CDR3: CASSLGALETQYF
D: .; V: TRBV7-9; J: TRBJ1-6; size: .; DNA: TGTGCCAGCAGCTTAGAACTGAACTCCTATAATTCACCCCTCCACTTT; CDR3: CASSLELNSYNSPLHF
D: .; V: TRBV6-1; J: TRBJ1-1; size: once; DNA: TGTGCCAGCAGTGAAGTAGGCGGGAGAACGCTTTTACCGAACACTGAAGCTTTCTTT; CDR3: CASSEVGGRTLLPNTEAFF
D: TRBD1; V: TRBV6-5; J: TRBJ2-7; size: once; DNA: TGTGCCAGCAGCCGGGACAGCTGGGCATTACGCGAGCAGTACTTC; CDR3: CASSRDSWALREQYF
D: .; V: TRBV4-2; J: TRBJ1-4; size: .; DNA: TGTGCCAGCAGCCAAGTCGGTGCTAATGAAAAACTGTTTTTT; CDR3: CASSQVGANEKLFF
D: .; V: TRBV7-9; J: TRBJ1-4; size: .; DNA: TGTGCCAGCAGCCCCGGGAGGATTAATGAAAAACTGTTTTTT; CDR3: CASSPGRINEKLFF
D: .; V: TRBV28; J: TRBJ1-1; size: .; DNA: TGTGCCAGCAGTTCCCGGTATGGAGGGACTGAAGCTTTCTTT; CDR3: CASSSRYGGTEAFF
D: .; V: TRBV6-5; J: TRBJ1-2; size: .; DNA: TGTGCCAGCAGCCCGGCGGGGGGTTGGGGCTACACCTTC; CDR3: CASSPAGGWGYTF
D: .; V: TRBV7-3; J: TRBJ2-6; size: .; DNA: TGTGCCAGCAGCTTATTCTCGGGTGGGGCCAACGTCCTGACTTTC; CDR3: CASSLFSGGANVLTF
D: .; V: TRBV7-8; J: TRBJ1-1; size: .; DNA: TGTGCCAGCAGCTTAGTAGCGGGGGGTGAAGCTTTCTTT; CDR3: CASSLVAGGEAFF
D: .; V: TRBV2; J: TRBJ1-5; size: .; DNA: TGTGCCAGCAGGAGAGTACGGGAGAAAAATCAGCCCCAGCATTTT; CDR3: CASRRVREKNQPQHF
D: TRBD1; V: TRBV7-8; J: TRBJ2-5; size: .; DNA: TGTGCCAGCAGCTTAGCGGGGGGGACAGGGAGGAAGACCCAGTACTTC; CDR3: CASSLAGGTGRKTQYF